These 26 T cell receptor beta chains share one sample of origin, sequenced in a study of shared clonotypes between healthy human individuals. The protocol was immunoSEQ multiplex PCR, while the TCRdb copy is restricted to in-frame clones and leaves out a portion. Of 2,500,000 or so clones listed, 85% to 95% are singletons. Material for sequencing was naive CD4+ T cells from PBMCs. Subset meaning: CD45RA+ positively selected. The receptors come from a young man in good health. Some clones in this sample may be carry-over from other donors' samples.

CDR3 sequence reads: CASSQTSGSTDTQYF. In DNA form, the CDR3 reads TGTGCCAGCAGCCAGACTAGCGGGAGCACAGATACGCAGTATTTT. The chain joins TRBV7-2 to TRBJ2-3, with 10 bases fitting TRBD2. This CDR3 is 15 amino acids long. In germline, CDR1 is SGHTA, CDR2 FQGNSA. V lost 5 bases, J lost 0 bases, and 2 bases stayed unmatched.

V gene TRBV30 combines with J gene TRBJ2-2, with D tentatively TRBD1 (5 bases). Germline values: CDR1 GTSNPN, CDR2 SVGIG (reference sequence). The CDR3 length is 13 residues. The V and J ends lost 5 bases and 4 bases respectively, with 11 bases between them. CDR3 in DNA: TGTGCCTGGGCAGGGTTTAGCACCGGGGAGCTGTTTTTT. Translated: CAWAGFSTGELFF. The complete variable domain, with remaining parts taken from reference TRBV30 and TRBJ2-2, reads SQTIHQWPATLVQPVGSPLSLECTVEGTSNPNLYWYRQAAGRGLQLLFYSVGIGQISSEVPQNLSASRPQDRQFILSSKKLLLSDSGFYLCAWAGFSTGELFFGEGSRLTVL.

The V call is TRBV5-1, the J call TRBJ2-5; 14 bases agree with TRBD2. CDR1 and CDR2 (germline): SGHRS, YFSETQ. Losses at the gene ends were 4 bases for V and 5 bases for J; bases not matched to a gene: 10. The CDR3 spans 17 residues. The CDR3 is CASSMVRLAGGGETQYF. The CDR3 DNA reads as TGCGCCAGCAGCATGGTTCGACTAGCGGGAGGGGGGGAGACCCAGTACTTC.

This clone was detected a few times. The chain employs TRBV6-1 and TRBJ1-2; no reliable D call. The CDR3 is 13 residues long. Trimming shortened V by 0 bases and J by 8 bases, and 10 bases separated the two germline ends. In germline, CDR1 is MNHNS, CDR2 SASEGT. CDR3 loop: CASSEAVPGGYTF. DNA for the CDR3: TGTGCCAGCAGTGAAGCCGTGCCGGGGGGCTACACCTTC.

This clone was counted a few times. The chain joins TRBV5-1 to TRBJ1-1; D is ambiguous. V lost 4 bases to trimming and J lost 1 base, with 14 bases between them. This CDR3 has 15 residues. Germline CDR1 reads SGHRS; CDR2 reads YFSETQ. CDR3 nucleotide sequence: TGCGCCAGCAGCCCCATACCGGGCGCGAACACTGAAGCTTTCTTT. It translates to CASSPIPGANTEAFF.

This clone was detected a few times. The chain links TRBV7-6 to TRBJ2-3; D might be TRBD1 or TRBD2, each matching 5 bases. Trimming stripped 5 bases from V and 2 bases from J, with 8 bases between. The germline CDR1 and CDR2 sequences are SGHVS and FNYEAQ. The CDR3 spans 13 residues. The CDR3 loop is CASSQGPTDTQYF. CDR3 bases: TGTGCCAGCAGCCAGGGACCCACAGATACGCAGTATTTT.

The chain has TRBV5-6 and TRBJ2-2; D is uncertain. The CDR3 contains 15 residues. The ends were cut back, 4 bases at V and 1 base at J, with 11 bases in the middle. Germline CDR1 is SGHDT and CDR2 is YYEEEE. The CDR3 loop reads CASSLPPRNTGELFF. DNA for the CDR3: TGTGCCAGCAGCCTACCCCCGAGGAACACCGGGGAGCTGTTTTTT.

This clone turned up a few times. Other nucleotide sequences from this sample produce the same CDR3. This rearrangement joins TRBV28 to TRBJ1-2; D gene ambiguous. This CDR3 is built from 12 residues. Trimming cost V 3 bases and J 5 bases, with 7 bases left between them. The V gene's germline CDR1 is MDHEN and CDR2 SYDVKM. CDR3 sequence (DNA): TGTGCCAGCAGTTTGGGAGGGTATGGCTACACCTTC. It yields the protein CASSLGGYGYTF.

This chain links TRBV6-1 with TRBJ2-5; no definite D call. Trimming took off 7 bases at V and 1 base at J, with 10 bases between the two ends. This CDR3 is 13 amino acids long. Germline loops: CDR1 MNHNS, CDR2 SASEGT. The CDR3 is CASNPGSQETQYF. CDR3 bases: TGTGCCAGCAATCCGGGTTCCCAAGAGACCCAGTACTTC.

V usage is TRBV27 and J usage is TRBJ2-1; D is ambiguous. The length of the CDR3 is 12 residues. CDR1 MNHEY and CDR2 SMNVEV come from the germline V gene (reference sequence). The germline V and J ends were trimmed by 5 bases and 5 bases, with 7 bases remaining between them. The CDR3 here is CASSHPDNEQFF. CDR3 DNA: TGTGCCAGCAGTCATCCCGACAATGAGCAGTTCTTC.

This clone was seen only once. The chain links TRBV5-1 to TRBJ2-3; TRBD1 matches 7 bases. CDR1 SGHRS and CDR2 YFSETQ come from the germline V gene. J lost 0 bases, V lost 7 bases, and 8 bases had no gene match. The CDR3 covers 15 residues. The CDR3 DNA reads as TGCGCCAGCCGACCTAACAGGGGAAGCACAGATACGCAGTATTTT. Translation: CASRPNRGSTDTQYF.

CDR3 bases: TGCGCCAGCAGCCAAGGAGGTATATTAGGATATAATGAAAAACTGTTTTTT. It yields the protein CASSQGGILGYNEKLFF. The gene calls are TRBV4-3 and TRBJ1-4; no clear D gene. The germline CDR1 and CDR2 sequences are LGHNA and YSLEER. Trimming pared 1 base from V and 4 bases from J, leaving 16 bases between. This CDR3 has 17 residues.

This chain connects TRBV4-1 to TRBJ2-1; TRBD2 matches 9 bases. Germline CDR1 reads MGHRA; CDR2 reads YSYEKL. V was clipped by 2 bases and J by 3 bases; unmatched bases: 5. The CDR3 runs 16 residues. The CDR3 coding sequence is TGCGCCAGCAGCCAACTAGCGGGATTGCTCTACAATGAGCAGTTCTTC. As protein: CASSQLAGLLYNEQFF.

This chain links TRBV14 with TRBJ2-1; TRBD1 is a possible D gene (6 bases). V lost 6 bases, J lost 6 bases, and 15 bases lay in between. The CDR3 sequence is 14 residues long. The germline CDR1 and CDR2 sequences are SGHDN and FVKESK. The CDR3 sequence is CASRRDTDANEQFF. CDR3 in DNA: TGTGCCAGCAGGAGGGACACAGACGCCAATGAGCAGTTCTTC.

This chain connects TRBV7-2 to TRBJ2-7; the match to TRBD1 covers 12 bases. The ends lost 5 bases at V and 6 bases at J; junction bases unmatched: 5. The CDR3 has 14 amino acids. Germline V gives CDR1 SGHTA, CDR2 FQGNSA. This chain's CDR3 is CASSTGQGALEQYF. CDR3 nucleotide sequence: TGTGCCAGCAGCACGGGACAGGGGGCTCTCGAGCAGTACTTC.

This chain uses TRBV14 with TRBJ1-1; D is unclear. V lost 1 base to trimming and J lost 11 bases, with 11 bases between them. CDR1 and CDR2 from the germline V gene are SGHDN and FVKESK. CDR3 size: 12 residues. CDR3 protein: CASSQAPVGAFF. In DNA, the CDR3 is TGTGCCAGCAGCCAAGCCCCGGTCGGCGCTTTCTTT.

The CDR3 spells CASGWAGQGSTEAFF. The DNA of the CDR3 is TGTGCTAGTGGTTGGGCGGGACAGGGGAGCACTGAAGCTTTCTTT. The chain employs TRBV12-5 and TRBJ1-1; 10 bases are a match to TRBD1. V lost 4 bases, J lost 4 bases, and 6 bases stayed unmatched. Germline loops: CDR1 LGHNT, CDR2 FRNRAP. The CDR3 covers 15 residues.

The chain links TRBV30 to TRBJ2-5; 9 bases agree with TRBD2. CDR3 size: 16 residues. In germline, CDR1 is GTSNPN, CDR2 SVGIG (reference sequence). V shed 0 bases, J shed 2 bases, and the junction held 7 bases outside the gene matches. CDR3 in amino acids: CAWSVGLASRQETQYF. CDR3 sequence (DNA): TGTGCCTGGAGTGTAGGACTAGCGAGTAGGCAAGAGACCCAGTACTTC.

This clone was seen only a few times. The V and J genes are TRBV28 and TRBJ1-5; D not certain. CDR1 is MDHEN, CDR2 SYDVKM, per germline. The CDR3 loop spans 14 amino acids. V dropped 6 bases and J dropped 0 bases, with 9 bases sitting between them. The CDR3 here is CASRGRFSNQPQHF. The CDR3, as DNA: TGTGCCAGCAGGGGCCGATTTAGCAATCAGCCCCAGCATTTT.

This chain joins TRBV27 and TRBJ1-5, with D unresolved. The V end lost 7 bases, the J end lost 7 bases, and 17 bases lay between the germline ends. CDR1 is MNHEY and CDR2 is SMNVEV in the germline V gene (reference sequence). CDR3 length equals 14 residues. The CDR3 protein is CASTLRRVRQPQHF. CDR3 DNA sequence: TGTGCCAGCACTCTAAGGAGGGTGCGGCAGCCCCAGCATTTT.

The rearrangement links TRBV19 to TRBJ2-2; 7 nucleotides match TRBD1. Germline loops: CDR1 LNHDA, CDR2 SQIVND (reference sequence). CDR3 length: 15 residues. The J segment lost 3 bases and the V segment lost 5 bases, leaving 6 bases of the junction unmatched. This CDR3 reads CASSLRRGYTGELFF. Written as DNA, the CDR3 is TGTGCCAGTAGTTTACGCAGGGGGTACACCGGGGAGCTGTTTTTT.

The chain joins TRBV5-1 to TRBJ2-5; possibly TRBD2 for D (5 bases). CDR3 length: 15 residues. Trimming took 0 bases from V and 13 from J, leaving 22 bases between them. Germline V gene lookup returns CDR1 SGHRS and CDR2 YFSETQ. The CDR3 protein is CASSLDSARGSKLYF. CDR3 sequence (DNA): TGCGCCAGCAGCTTGGATTCGGCCCGAGGGAGTAAGCTGTACTTC.

The chain uses TRBV27 and TRBJ1-5, with D maybe TRBD1 (6 bases). Per the germline V gene, CDR1 is MNHEY and CDR2 is SMNVEV (reference sequence). The CDR3 totals 16 residues. V lost 4 bases to trimming and J lost 6 bases, with 19 bases between them. The CDR3 loop is CASSSRRTVLGQPQHF. The CDR3 DNA sequence: TGTGCCAGCAGTTCCCGCAGGACAGTACTAGGTCAGCCCCAGCATTTT.

The chain uses TRBV5-1 and TRBJ1-2; D unresolved. Trimming took 2 bases from V and 0 from J, leaving 5 bases between them. The CDR3 runs 13 residues. Germline V CDR1 and CDR2: SGHRS, YFSETQ. DNA of the CDR3: TGCGCCAGCAGCTTCGACACTAACTATGGCTACACCTTC. Its protein is CASSFDTNYGYTF.

The J gene is TRBJ1-2, the V gene TRBV6-1, with a weak D call TRBD1 (5 bases). V gave up 4 bases and J gave up 3 bases, with 15 bases separating them. Per germline, CDR1 MNHNS and CDR2 SASEGT. This CDR3 is built from 15 residues. The CDR3 DNA sequence: TGTGCCAGCAGTGCATCAGGGACCTTAGACTATGGCTACACCTTC. Its protein product is CASSASGTLDYGYTF.

The chain links TRBV6-5 to TRBJ2-7; D gene uncertain. The CDR3 sequence is 14 residues long. CDR1 is MNHEY and CDR2 is SVGAGI in the germline V gene. Trimming stripped 9 bases from V and 3 bases from J, with 18 bases between. DNA of the CDR3: TGTGCCAGGGCCGAGGAGAAGGCCAGCTACGAGCAGTACTTC. Translated: CARAEEKASYEQYF.